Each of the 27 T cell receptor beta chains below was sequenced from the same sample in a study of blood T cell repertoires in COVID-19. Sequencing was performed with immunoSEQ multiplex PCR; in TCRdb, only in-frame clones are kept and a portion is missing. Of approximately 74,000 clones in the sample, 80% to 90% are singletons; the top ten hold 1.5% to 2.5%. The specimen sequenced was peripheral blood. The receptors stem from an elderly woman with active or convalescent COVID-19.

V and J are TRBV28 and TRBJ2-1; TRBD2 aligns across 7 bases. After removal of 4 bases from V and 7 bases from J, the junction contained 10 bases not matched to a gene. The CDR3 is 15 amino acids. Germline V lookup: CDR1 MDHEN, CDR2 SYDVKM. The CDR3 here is CASSSPGGARNEQFF. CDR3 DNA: TGTGCCAGCAGTTCCCCGGGGGGAGCACGGAATGAGCAGTTCTTC. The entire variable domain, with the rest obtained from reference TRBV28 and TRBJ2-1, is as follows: DVKVTQSSRYLVKRTGEKVFLECVQDMDHENMFWYRQDPGLGLRLIYFSYDVKMKEKGDIPEGYSVSREKKERFSLILESASTNQTSMYLCASSSPGGARNEQFFGPGTRLTVL.

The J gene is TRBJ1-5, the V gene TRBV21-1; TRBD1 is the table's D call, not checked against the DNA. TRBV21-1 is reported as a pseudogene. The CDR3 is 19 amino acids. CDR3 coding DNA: TGTGCCAGCAGCCCCTTATACAGGGGGCAAGGGGGCAGCAATCAGCCCCAGCATTTT. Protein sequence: CASSPLYRGQGGSNQPQHF.

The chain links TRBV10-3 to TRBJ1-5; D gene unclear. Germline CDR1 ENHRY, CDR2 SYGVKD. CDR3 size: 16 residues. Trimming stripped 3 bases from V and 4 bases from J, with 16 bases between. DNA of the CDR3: TGTGCCATCAGTGACTCCCTTGGGAGTCGGAATCAGCCCCAGCATTTT. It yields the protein CAISDSLGSRNQPQHF.

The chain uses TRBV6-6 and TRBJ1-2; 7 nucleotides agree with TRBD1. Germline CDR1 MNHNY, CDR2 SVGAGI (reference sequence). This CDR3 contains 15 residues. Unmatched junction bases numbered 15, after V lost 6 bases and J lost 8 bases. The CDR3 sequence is CASSPTRQGVGGYTF. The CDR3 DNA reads TGTGCCAGCAGCCCAACCCGGCAGGGGGTCGGGGGCTACACCTTC.

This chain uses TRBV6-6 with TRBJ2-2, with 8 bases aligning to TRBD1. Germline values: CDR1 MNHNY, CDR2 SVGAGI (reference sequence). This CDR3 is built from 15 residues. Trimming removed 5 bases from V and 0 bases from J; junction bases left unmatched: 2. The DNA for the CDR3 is TGTGCCAGCAGTCCGACAGGGGCGAACACCGGGGAGCTGTTTTTT. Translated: CASSPTGANTGELFF.

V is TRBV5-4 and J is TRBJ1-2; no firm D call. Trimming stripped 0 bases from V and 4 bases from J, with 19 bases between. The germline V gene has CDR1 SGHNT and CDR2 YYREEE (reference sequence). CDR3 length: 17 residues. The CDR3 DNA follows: TGTGCCAGCAGCTTGGTCGGGTCGGCAGGACTTACCTATGGCTACACCTTC. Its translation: CASSLVGSAGLTYGYTF. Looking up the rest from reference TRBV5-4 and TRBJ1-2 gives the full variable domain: ETGVTQSPTHLIKTRGQQVTLRCSSQSGHNTVSWYQQALGQGPQFIFQYYREEENGRGNFPPRFSGLQFPNYSSELNVNALELDDSALYLCASSLVGSAGLTYGYTFGSGTRLTVV.

The CDR3 nucleotides read TGTGCCAGCAGCCCCGGGACAGCGGGGGGGTCTGGGGAGACCCAGTACTTC. It translates to CASSPGTAGGSGETQYF. The chain has TRBV7-2 and TRBJ2-5; TRBD2 aligns across 10 bases. Trimming took 5 bases from V and 5 from J; bases not matched to a gene: 14. The CDR3 has 17 residues. The germline CDR1 and CDR2 sequences are SGHTA and FQGNSA. Full variable domain (outside the CDR3, taken from reference TRBV7-2 and TRBJ2-5): GAGVSQSPSNKVTEKGKDVELRCDPISGHTALYWYRQSLGQGLEFLIYFQGNSAPDKSGLPSDRFSAERTGGSVSTLTIQRTQQEDSAVYLCASSPGTAGGSGETQYFGPGTRLLVL.

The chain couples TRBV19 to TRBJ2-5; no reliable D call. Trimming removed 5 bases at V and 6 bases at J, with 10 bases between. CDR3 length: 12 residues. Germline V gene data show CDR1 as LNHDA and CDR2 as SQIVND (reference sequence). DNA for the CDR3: TGTGCCAGTAGTCAATCCCCCCAGACCCAGTACTTC. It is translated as CASSQSPQTQYF.

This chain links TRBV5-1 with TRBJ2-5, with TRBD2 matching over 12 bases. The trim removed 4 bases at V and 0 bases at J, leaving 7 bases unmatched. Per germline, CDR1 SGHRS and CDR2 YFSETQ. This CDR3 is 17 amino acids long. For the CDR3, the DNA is TGCGCCAGCAGCGTCGGACTAGCGGGACTGTACCAAGAGACCCAGTACTTC. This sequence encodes CASSVGLAGLYQETQYF.

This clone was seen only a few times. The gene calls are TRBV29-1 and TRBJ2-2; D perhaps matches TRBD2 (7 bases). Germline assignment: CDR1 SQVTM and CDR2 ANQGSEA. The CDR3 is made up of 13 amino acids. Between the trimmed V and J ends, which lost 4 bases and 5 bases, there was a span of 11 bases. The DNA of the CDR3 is TGCAGCGTTGGGGGGGGGCAGACCGGGGAGCTGTTTTTT. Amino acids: CSVGGGQTGELFF.

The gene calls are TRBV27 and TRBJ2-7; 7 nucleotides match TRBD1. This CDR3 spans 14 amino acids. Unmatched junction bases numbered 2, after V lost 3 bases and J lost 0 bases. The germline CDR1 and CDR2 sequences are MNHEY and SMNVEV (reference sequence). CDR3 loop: CASSFRDSSYEQYF. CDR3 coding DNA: TGTGCCAGCAGTTTCCGGGACAGCTCCTACGAGCAGTACTTC.

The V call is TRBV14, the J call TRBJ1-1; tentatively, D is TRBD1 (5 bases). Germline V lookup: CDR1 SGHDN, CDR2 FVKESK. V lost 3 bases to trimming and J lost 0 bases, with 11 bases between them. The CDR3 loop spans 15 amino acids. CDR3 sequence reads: CASSQADKVNTEAFF. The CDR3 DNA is TGTGCCAGCAGCCAGGCGGACAAGGTGAACACTGAAGCTTTCTTT.

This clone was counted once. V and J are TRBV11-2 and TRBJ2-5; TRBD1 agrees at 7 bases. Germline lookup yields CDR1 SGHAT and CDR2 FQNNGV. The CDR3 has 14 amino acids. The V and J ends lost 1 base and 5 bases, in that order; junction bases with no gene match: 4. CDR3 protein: CASSLVETGETQYF. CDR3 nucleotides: TGTGCCAGCAGCTTAGTGGAGACAGGGGAGACCCAGTACTTC.

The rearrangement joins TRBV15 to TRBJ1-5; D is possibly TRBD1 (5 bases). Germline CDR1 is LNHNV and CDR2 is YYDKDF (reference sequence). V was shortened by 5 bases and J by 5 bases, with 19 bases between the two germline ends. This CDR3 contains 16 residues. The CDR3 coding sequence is TGTGCCACCAGCCAAGGTGGGGGGGGGACGCATCAGCCCCAGCATTTT. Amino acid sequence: CATSQGGGGTHQPQHF.

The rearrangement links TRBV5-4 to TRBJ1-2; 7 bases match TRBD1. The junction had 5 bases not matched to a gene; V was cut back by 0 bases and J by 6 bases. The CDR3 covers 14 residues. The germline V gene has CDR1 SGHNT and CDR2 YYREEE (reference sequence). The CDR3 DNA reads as TGTGCCAGCAGCTTGGACAGGGGAACTAATGGCTACACCTTC. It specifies CASSLDRGTNGYTF.

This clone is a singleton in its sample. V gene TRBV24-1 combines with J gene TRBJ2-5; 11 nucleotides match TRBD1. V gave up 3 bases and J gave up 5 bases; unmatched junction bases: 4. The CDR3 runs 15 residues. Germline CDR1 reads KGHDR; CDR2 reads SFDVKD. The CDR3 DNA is TGTGCCACCAGTGATCCGGGACAGGGGGTGGAGACCCAGTACTTC. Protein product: CATSDPGQGVETQYF.

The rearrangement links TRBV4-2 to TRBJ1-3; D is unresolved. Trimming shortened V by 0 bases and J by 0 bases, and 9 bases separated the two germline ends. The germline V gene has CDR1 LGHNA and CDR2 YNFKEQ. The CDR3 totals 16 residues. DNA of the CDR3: TGTGCCAGCAGCCAAGAATTACGGTTCTCTGGAAACACCATATATTTT. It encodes CASSQELRFSGNTIYF.

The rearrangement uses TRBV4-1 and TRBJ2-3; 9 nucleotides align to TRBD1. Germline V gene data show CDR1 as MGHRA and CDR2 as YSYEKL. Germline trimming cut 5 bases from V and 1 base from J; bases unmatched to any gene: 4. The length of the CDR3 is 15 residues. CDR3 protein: CASSIRDRGTDTQYF. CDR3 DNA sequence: TGCGCCAGCAGCATCCGGGACAGGGGCACAGATACGCAGTATTTT.

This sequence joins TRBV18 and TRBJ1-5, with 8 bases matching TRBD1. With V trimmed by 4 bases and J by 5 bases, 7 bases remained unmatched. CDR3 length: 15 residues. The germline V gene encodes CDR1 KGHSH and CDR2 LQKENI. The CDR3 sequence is CASSRQTGVYQPQHF. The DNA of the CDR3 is TGTGCCAGCTCACGTCAGACAGGGGTATATCAGCCCCAGCATTTT. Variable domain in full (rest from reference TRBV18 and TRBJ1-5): NAGVMQNPRHLVRRRGQEARLRCSPMKGHSHVYWYRQLPEEGLKFMVYLQKENIIDESGMPKERFSAEFPKEGPSILRIQQVVRGDSAAYFCASSRQTGVYQPQHFGDGTRLSIL.

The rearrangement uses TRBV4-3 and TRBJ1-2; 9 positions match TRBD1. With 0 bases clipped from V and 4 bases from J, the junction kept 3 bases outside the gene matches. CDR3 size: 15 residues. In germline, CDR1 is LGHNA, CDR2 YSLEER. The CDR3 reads CASSQDRDRAYGYTF. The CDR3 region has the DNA TGCGCCAGCAGCCAAGACCGGGACAGGGCCTATGGCTACACCTTC.

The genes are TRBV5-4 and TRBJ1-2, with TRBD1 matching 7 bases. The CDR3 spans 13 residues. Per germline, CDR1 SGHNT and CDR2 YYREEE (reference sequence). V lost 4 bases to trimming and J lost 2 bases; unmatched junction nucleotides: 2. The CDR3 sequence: CASSMTGNYGYTF. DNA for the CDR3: TGTGCCAGCAGCATGACAGGGAACTATGGCTACACCTTC.

DNA for the CDR3: TGTGCCAGCAGCTTGACTGGGACAGCCGCCTTTGGGGAGACCCAGTACTTC. It is translated as CASSLTGTAAFGETQYF. The chain uses TRBV11-2 and TRBJ2-5; 7 bases are a match to TRBD1. The trim removed 3 bases at V and 5 bases at J, leaving 15 bases unmatched. The germline gives CDR1 SGHAT, CDR2 FQNNGV. The CDR3 runs 17 residues.

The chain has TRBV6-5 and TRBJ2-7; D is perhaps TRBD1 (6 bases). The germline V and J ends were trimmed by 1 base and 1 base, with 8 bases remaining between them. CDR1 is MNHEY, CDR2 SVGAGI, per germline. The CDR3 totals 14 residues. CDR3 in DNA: TGTGCCAGCAGTTACTTAGACAGGTCCTACGAGCAGTACTTC. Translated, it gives CASSYLDRSYEQYF.

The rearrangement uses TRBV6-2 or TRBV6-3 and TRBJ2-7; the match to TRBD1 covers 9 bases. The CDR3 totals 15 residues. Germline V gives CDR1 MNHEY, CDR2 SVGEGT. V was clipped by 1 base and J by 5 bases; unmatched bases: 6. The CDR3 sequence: CASSYLGTGFNEQYF. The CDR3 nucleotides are TGTGCCAGCAGTTACTTAGGGACAGGGTTCAACGAGCAGTACTTC.

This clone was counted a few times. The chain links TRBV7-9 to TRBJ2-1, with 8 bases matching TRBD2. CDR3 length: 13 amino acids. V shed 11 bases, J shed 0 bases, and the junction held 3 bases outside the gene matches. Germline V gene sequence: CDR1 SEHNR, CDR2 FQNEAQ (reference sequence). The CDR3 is CAVAGSSYNEQFF. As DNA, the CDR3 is TGTGCCGTAGCGGGGAGCTCCTACAATGAGCAGTTCTTC.

The CDR3 DNA reads TGTGCCAGCAGCGAACAGGGGGCCTACACTGAAGCTTTCTTT. Translating it yields CASSEQGAYTEAFF. This chain uses TRBV6-6 with TRBJ1-1; TRBD1 matches at 9 bases. This CDR3 is 14 amino acids long. CDR1 and CDR2 from the germline V gene are MNHNY and SVGAGI (reference sequence). V gave up 6 bases and J gave up 3 bases; unmatched junction bases: 5.

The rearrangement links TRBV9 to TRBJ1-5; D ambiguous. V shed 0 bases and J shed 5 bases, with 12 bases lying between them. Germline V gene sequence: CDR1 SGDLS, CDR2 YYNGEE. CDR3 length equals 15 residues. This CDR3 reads CASSVAGDYYQPQHF. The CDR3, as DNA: TGTGCCAGCAGCGTAGCCGGAGATTATTATCAGCCCCAGCATTTT. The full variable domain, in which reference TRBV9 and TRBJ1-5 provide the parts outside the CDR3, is DSGVTQTPKHLITATGQRVTLRCSPRSGDLSVYWYQQSLDQGLQFLIQYYNGEERAKGNILERFSAQQFPDLHSELNLSSLELGDSALYFCASSVAGDYYQPQHFGDGTRLSIL.